These 2 T cell receptor beta chains were sequenced from one sample in a study of blood T cell repertoires in COVID-19. The data were produced by immunoSEQ multiplex PCR, yet TCRdb's version contains in-frame clones alone and is incomplete. The repertoire has around 300,000 clones, around nine tenths of them found once; the top ten carry approximately 6%. Sequenced input: PBMCs or T cells enriched from blood (not recorded which). These receptors were collected from a woman aged 40 to 49 who had recovered from COVID-19.

V is TRBV27 and J is TRBJ1-2, with D maybe TRBD1 (6 bases). V lost 4 bases, J lost 7 bases, and 22 bases lay in between. This CDR3 comprises 16 residues. CDR1 and CDR2 (germline): MNHEY, SMNVEV (reference sequence). The CDR3 coding sequence is TGTGCCAGCAGTTCCTTATTGGGGGCCACAGCTCTTGGCTACACCTTC. It specifies CASSSLLGATALGYTF.

The chain carries TRBV7-2 and TRBJ2-7, with D perhaps matching TRBD2 (6 bases). The V end was cut by 1 base, the J end by 4 bases, with 14 bases between. CDR3 size: 15 residues. Germline V gives CDR1 SGHTA, CDR2 FQGNSA. In DNA, the CDR3 is TGTGCCAGCAGCTTAGTTATTGTAGCGGATTACGAGCAGTACTTC. As protein: CASSLVIVADYEQYF. The full variable domain, its missing parts supplied by reference TRBV7-2 and TRBJ2-7, is GAGVSQSPSNKVTEKGKDVELRCDPISGHTALYWYRQSLGQGLEFLIYFQGNSAPDKSGLPSDRFSAERTGGSVSTLTIQRTQQEDSAVYLCASSLVIVADYEQYFGPGTRLTVT.